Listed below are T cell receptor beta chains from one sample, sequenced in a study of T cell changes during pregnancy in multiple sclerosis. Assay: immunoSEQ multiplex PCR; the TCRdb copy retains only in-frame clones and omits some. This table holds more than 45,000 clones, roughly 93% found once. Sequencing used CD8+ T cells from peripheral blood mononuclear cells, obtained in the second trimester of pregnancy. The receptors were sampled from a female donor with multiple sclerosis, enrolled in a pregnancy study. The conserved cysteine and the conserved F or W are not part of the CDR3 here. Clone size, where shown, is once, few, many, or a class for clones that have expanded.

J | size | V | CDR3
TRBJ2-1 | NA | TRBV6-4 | ASSDSGGGGLNEQF
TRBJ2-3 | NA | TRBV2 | ASSRWTGGGDTQY
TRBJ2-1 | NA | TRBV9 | ASSVGLAGGVYNEQF
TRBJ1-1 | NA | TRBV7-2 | ASSLEGAGRAF
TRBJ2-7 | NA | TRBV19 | ASSGLGSNYEQY
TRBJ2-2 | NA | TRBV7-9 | ASSLGTGGGSGELF
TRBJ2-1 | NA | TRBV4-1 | ASSLQQGRFYNEQF
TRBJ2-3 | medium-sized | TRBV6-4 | ASGTGDADTQY
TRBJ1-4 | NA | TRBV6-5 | ASSYVATNEKLF
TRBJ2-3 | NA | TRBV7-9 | ASSPPLAGVLDTQY
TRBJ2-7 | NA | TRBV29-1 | SPKGRLAGVDEQY
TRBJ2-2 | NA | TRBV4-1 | ASSQDPLAGVSAGELF
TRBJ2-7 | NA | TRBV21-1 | ASSKASTEQY
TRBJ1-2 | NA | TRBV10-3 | AISEGDRDTYGYT
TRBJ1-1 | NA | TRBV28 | ASSFSSGGNTEAF
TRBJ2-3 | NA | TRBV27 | ASSLLWRGSDSTDTQY
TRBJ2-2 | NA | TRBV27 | ASKLSIWTGELF
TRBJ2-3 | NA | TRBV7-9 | ASSSARDSGDTQY
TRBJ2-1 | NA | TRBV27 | ASGAGQLGHNEQF
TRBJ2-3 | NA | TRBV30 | ALEGPAGGPGGTDTQY
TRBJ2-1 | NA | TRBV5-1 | ASSLEGQISYNEQF
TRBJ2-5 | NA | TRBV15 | ATSRATTSGYQETQY
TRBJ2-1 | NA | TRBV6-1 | ASSEATNTVNEQF
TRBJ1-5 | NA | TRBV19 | ASSRQGSNQPQH
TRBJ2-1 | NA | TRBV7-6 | ASSLGQGTYNEQF
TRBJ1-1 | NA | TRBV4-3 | ASSRTALMNTEAF
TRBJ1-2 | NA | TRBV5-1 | ASSLAQASYGYT
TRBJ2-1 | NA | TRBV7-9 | ASSQGQNEQF